This record covers a single T cell receptor beta chain. This clone's antigen is unknown. No base quality information exists; no much larger clone differs at one position. This sample was taken from a study of blood T cells in healthy people across ages (dated by TCRdb to the mid-2010s). About the study as a whole: In model experiments, roughly one uniquely barcoded TCR beta cDNA molecule per two T cells was captured by template switching. The study measured age-related changes in TCR beta repertoire diversity using deep sequencing normalized with unique cDNA molecular identifiers. Four age groups were formed from the donors: young (average approximately 16 years), middle-aged (approximately 40), aged (over 55) and long-lived (less than 85). The study analyzed two additional independent replicas of 1 million unique cDNA reads from the same blood draw for two donors, one aged 18 to 30 and one aged 80 or older. The research as a whole found: There was a strong correlation between observed TCR beta diversity and the percentage of naive T cells measured by flow cytometry. Estimates of total diversity based on one million sequenced T cells were considered lower bounds and underestimates. Compared with the aged group, more naive CD4+ T cells, fewer expanded clones and increased TCR diversity were shown by the long-lived group, suggesting age selection. As age increased, observed TCR beta diversity per million T cells dropped in a roughly linear way, and a significant reduction was already evident by age 40. Donor CMV infection status was unknown, potentially confounding age-related changes in expanded clonotypes. Because profiling used bulk unsorted PBMCs, naive and antigen-experienced compartments could not be compared conclusively.

Receptors were amplified or captured by 5' RACE. The data were produced on an Illumina HiSeq 2500. A second PCR of roughly 6 to 11 cycles was run with a J-beta primer mix and a sample-barcoded 5' primer. Each TCR beta cDNA molecule received a unique molecular identifier from a template-switch 5' adaptor carrying 12 random nucleotides. Each sample yielded at least 3 million CDR3-containing paired-end reads. First-strand cDNA was synthesized from all RNA with the Mint cDNA synthesis kit, primed by a TRBC-specific oligonucleotide. All cDNA was treated with uracil-DNA glycosylase and then went through a first 18-cycle PCR with the universal primers M1SS and BC2_uni_R. Per the authors' processing: Normalization of each sample was performed by random selection of 1 million high-quality reads, each carrying a distinct molecular identifier. Instead of being binned into consensus sequences, reads with shared molecular identifiers were discarded. MiTCR, run with a Q25 quality threshold and the strictest error-elimination algorithm, handled CDR3 identification, clonotype clustering and error correction. A nonparametric unseen species model with Euler transformation was used to estimate lower-bound total TCR beta diversity. TCRdb reprocessed the public reads (quality trimming at Q25 with fastp, clone calling with MiXCR) and kept in-frame beta chains. Every CDR3 protein is listed once, alongside the most common genes and DNA of its rows. In this record, the V and J calls reflect TCRdb's handling and not the investigators' own analysis. This sample lists about 800,000 distinct CDR3 sequences; about 25% were detected once. Approximately 3.7% of the sample rests with the top ten.

The donors were 40 or so Caucasian individuals from Russia, aged 6 to 90 years, who were systemically healthy. Around 9.7 milliliters of peripheral blood were collected from each donor into EDTA-treated Vacutainer tubes. Ficoll-Paque density-gradient centrifugation was used to isolate PBMCs, with at least 7 million obtained per sample. Trizol reagent was used to extract total RNA from PBMCs, with at least 5.5 micrograms per sample. For every donor, flow cytometry on a PBMC aliquot measured the percentage of naive CD45RAhigh/CD27high T cells. The same sample was also used in a study of T cells of mothers and their children. In that second paper, the authors write: The donors were nine systemically healthy Caucasian individuals, made up of three mothers and their six children. cDNA synthesis consumed the entire amount of extracted RNA, loaded at approximately 1.6 ug RNA in each 15 ul reaction. In the second PCR, sample barcodes and 2-4 random nucleotides were introduced via the M1S primer. Each mother yielded over 9 million TCR beta CDR3 reads and each child roughly 3.1 million reads. Thymic selection shapes the output of TCR recombination in a similar way in related and unrelated pairs, and inherited differences have a minor effect. Normalized repertoire overlap in related mother-child pairs was always slightly higher than in unrelated mother-child pairs, but the difference was never significant. No persistent microchimeric T cell clones were detected, at a sensitivity of 90 to 100 clones per million clonotypes. The study used deep NGS to compare TCR beta repertoires of mothers and children, seeking features distinguishing related mother-child pairs from unrelated individuals. The mean age was around 40 +/- 4 years for the mothers and approximately 11 +/- 4 years for the children. Libraries were sequenced on Illumina HiSeq 2000 with 100+100 nt paired-end reads after adapter ligation with NEBNext reagents. To prevent cross-contamination, the mother and child libraries were prepared one month apart and sequenced in separate runs. Each donor had between about 450,000 and 2,300,000 distinct TCR beta clonotypes identified. Naive TCR beta clonotypes were estimated from low-frequency clonotypes matched to each donor's FACS-determined naive share, without sorting.

This TCR was recovered from a boy aged 5-17 years in good health. Specimen: blood.

The CDR3 region reads CASSLGREMNTDTQYF. In nucleotides, the sequence is TGTGCCAGCAGCTTAGGGCGGGAAATGAACACAGATACGCAGTATTTT. Recombination joined TRBV7-9 with TRBJ2-3; possibly the D gene is TRBD2, per 6 matching bases. V and J are truncated by 1 base and 2 bases respectively, leaving an intervening sequence of 13 bases. The CDR3 contains 16 residues, cysteine and phenylalanine counted. The retained sequence is limited to the CDR3, 48 bases, with the frame set at the first base. CDR1 and CDR2 were assigned from the germline V gene (reference sequence) as SEHNR and FQNEAQ.